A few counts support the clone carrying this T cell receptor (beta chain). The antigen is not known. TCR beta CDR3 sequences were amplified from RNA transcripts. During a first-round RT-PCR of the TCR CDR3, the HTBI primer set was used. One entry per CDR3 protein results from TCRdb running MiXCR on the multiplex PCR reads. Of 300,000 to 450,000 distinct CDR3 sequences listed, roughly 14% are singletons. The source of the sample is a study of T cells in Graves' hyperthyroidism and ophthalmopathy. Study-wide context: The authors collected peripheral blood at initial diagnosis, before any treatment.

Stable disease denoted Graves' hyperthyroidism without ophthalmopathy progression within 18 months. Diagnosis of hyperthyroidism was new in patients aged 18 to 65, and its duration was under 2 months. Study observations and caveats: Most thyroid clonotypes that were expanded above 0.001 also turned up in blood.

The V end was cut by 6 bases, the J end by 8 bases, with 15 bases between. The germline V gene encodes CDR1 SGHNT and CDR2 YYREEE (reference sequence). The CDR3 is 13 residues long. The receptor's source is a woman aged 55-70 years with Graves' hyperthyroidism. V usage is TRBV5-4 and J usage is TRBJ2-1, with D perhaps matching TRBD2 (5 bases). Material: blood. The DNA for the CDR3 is TGTGCCAGCACCCAGGTAAACGGGGATGAGCAGTTCTTC. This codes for CASTQVNGDEQFF.